This TCR beta chain was retrieved from a study of blood T cell repertoires in COVID-19. Study-level background: PBMCs, B-cell-depleted T cells, or T cells provided the cDNA or gDNA that made up the material.

The CDR3 length is 15 residues. Germline V gene lookup returns CDR1 SGHAT and CDR2 FQNNGV. Trimming removed 2 bases from V and 0 bases from J, with 8 bases in between. Generated by immunoSEQ multiplex PCR, the TCRdb table keeps only in-frame clones and is missing some. The table shows about 150,000 clones, with about four fifths occurring only once. Sequencing was performed on peripheral blood. The chain has TRBV11-2 and TRBJ1-5, with D unresolved. The origin of this receptor is a man between 65 and 85 years old who had recovered from COVID-19. CDR3 DNA: TGTGCCAGCAGCTTAACAGCTTATAGCAATCAGCCCCAGCATTTT. It yields the protein CASSLTAYSNQPQHF.